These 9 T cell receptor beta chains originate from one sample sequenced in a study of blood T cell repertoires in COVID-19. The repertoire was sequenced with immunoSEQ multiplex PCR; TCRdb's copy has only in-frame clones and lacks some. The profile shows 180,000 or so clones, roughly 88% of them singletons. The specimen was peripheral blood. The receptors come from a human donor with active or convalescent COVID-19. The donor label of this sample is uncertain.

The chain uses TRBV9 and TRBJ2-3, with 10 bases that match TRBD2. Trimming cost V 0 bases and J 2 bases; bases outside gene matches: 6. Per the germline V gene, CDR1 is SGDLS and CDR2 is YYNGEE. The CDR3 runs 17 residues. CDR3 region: CASSVDPSGGYTDTQYF. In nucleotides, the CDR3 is TGTGCCAGCAGCGTAGATCCTAGCGGGGGATACACAGATACGCAGTATTTT.

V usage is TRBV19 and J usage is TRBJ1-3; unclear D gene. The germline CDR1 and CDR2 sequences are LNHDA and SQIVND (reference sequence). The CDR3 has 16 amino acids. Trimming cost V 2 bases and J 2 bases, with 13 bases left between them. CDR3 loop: CASSIPPLGAGNTIYF. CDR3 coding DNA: TGTGCCAGTAGTATACCCCCCCTCGGAGCTGGAAACACCATATATTTT.

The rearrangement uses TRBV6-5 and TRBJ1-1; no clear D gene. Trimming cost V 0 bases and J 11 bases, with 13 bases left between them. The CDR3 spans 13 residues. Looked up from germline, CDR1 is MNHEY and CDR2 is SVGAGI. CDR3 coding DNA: TGTGCCAGCAGTTACTCAATTCAAAGGGAGGCTTTCTTT. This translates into CASSYSIQREAFF.

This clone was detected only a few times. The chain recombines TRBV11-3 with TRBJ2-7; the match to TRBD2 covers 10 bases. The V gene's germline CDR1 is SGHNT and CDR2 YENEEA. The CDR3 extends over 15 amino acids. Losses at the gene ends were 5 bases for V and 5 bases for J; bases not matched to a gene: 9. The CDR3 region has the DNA TGTGCCAGCAGCGGGGAGCGGGAGGGCCGGAACGAGCAGTACTTC. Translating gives CASSGEREGRNEQYF.

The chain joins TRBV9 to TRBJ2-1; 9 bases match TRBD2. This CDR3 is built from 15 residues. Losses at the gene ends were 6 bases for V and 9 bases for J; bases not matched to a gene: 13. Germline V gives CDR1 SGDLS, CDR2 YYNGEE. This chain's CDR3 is CASTPSGIGSGEQFF. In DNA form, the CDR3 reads TGTGCCAGCACTCCTAGCGGGATCGGAAGTGGTGAGCAGTTCTTC.

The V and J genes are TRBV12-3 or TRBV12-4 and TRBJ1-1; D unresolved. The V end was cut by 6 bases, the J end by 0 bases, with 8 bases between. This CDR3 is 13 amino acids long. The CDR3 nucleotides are TGTGCCAGCAGGAGAGAAATGAACACTGAAGCTTTCTTT. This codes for CASRREMNTEAFF.

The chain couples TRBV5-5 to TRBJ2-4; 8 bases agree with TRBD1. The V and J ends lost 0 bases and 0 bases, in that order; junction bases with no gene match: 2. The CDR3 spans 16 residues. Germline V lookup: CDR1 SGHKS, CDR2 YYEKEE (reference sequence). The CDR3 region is CASSLGQGLAKNIQYF. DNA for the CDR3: TGTGCCAGCAGCTTGGGACAGGGGTTAGCCAAAAACATTCAGTACTTC.

Here the CDR3 reads CASSQKRDAGELFF. The CDR3 bases are TGTGCCAGCAGCCAAAAGAGAGATGCCGGGGAGCTGTTTTTT. V is TRBV3-1 (or the pseudogene TRBV3-2) and J is TRBJ2-2; D remains unclear. This CDR3 spans 14 amino acids. The V end was cut by 2 bases, the J end by 6 bases, with 10 bases between. From germline, CDR1 is LGHDT and CDR2 YNNKEL (reference sequence).

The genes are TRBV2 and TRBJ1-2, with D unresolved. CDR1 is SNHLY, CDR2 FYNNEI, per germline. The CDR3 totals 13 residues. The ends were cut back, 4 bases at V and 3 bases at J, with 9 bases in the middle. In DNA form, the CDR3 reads TGTGCCAGCAGTGTCGGGGTTGACTATGGCTACACCTTC. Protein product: CASSVGVDYGYTF.